This T cell receptor (beta chain) appears in the sequencing data of a study of T cells after yellow fever vaccination. Looking at the study overall: With SMART-Seq v4 Ultra Low Input, the fractions containing low cell numbers were prepared. General study findings and limits: A large majority of primary-vaccination clones showed up again after the booster (96% CD4, 75% to 90% CD8).

TCRdb re-called the 5' RACE reads through MiXCR, storing one row per CDR3 protein. In the table there are roughly 160,000 distinct CDR3 sequences, 6.5% to 8.5% of which are singletons. As to this clonotype: The antigen remains unidentified.

The source was CD4+ T cells sorted from PBMCs, collected around 5 days after the first yellow fever vaccination. The sequence derives from a man aged 18 to 30 who received the YFV17D yellow fever vaccine.

This CDR3 is CASSVLPGYHTGELFF. CDR3 DNA sequence: TGTGCCAGCAGCGTACTCCCAGGGTATCACACCGGGGAGCTGTTTTTT. The genes are TRBV9 and TRBJ2-2; tentative D call: TRBD1 (5 bases). The V gene's germline CDR1 is SGDLS and CDR2 YYNGEE. The CDR3 covers 16 residues. V was shortened by 1 base and J by 3 bases, with 13 bases between the two germline ends.